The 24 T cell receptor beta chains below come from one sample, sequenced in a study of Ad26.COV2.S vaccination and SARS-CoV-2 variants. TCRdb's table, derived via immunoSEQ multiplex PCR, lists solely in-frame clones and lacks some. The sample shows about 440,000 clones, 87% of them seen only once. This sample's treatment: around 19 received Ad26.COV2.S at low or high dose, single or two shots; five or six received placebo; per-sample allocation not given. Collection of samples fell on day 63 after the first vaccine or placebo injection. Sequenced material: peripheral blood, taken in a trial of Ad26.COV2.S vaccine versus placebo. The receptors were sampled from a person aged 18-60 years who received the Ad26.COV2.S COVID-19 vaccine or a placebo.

This CDR3 is CASSQDRGLGELFF. The CDR3 DNA is TGCGCCAGCAGCCAAGATCGCGGGCTCGGGGAGCTGTTTTTT. The chain links TRBV4-1 to TRBJ2-2, with D tentatively TRBD2 (5 bases). The germline CDR1 and CDR2 sequences are MGHRA and YSYEKL. V was trimmed by 0 bases and J by 7 bases, leaving 9 bases between them. This CDR3 has 14 amino acids.

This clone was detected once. The CDR3 reads CASSSYSSFSTDTQYF. The CDR3 coding sequence is TGTGCCAGCTCCTCCTACAGTTCCTTTAGCACAGATACGCAGTATTTT. The gene calls are TRBV11-1 and TRBJ2-3; D is ambiguous. Trimming pared 8 bases from V and 0 bases from J, leaving 18 bases between. Germline lookup yields CDR1 SGHAT and CDR2 FQDESV (reference sequence). This CDR3 contains 16 residues.

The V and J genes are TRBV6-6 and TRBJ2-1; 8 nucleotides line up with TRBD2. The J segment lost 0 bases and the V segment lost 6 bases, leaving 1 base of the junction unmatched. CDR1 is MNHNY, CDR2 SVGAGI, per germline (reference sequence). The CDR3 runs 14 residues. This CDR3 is CASSSGSSYNEQFF. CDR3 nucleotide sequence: TGTGCCAGCAGCAGCGGGAGCTCCTACAATGAGCAGTTCTTC.

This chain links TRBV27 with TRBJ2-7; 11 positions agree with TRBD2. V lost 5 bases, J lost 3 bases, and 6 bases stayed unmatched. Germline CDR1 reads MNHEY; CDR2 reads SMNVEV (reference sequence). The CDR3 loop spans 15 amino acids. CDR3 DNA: TGTGCCAGCAGTCTAGGGACTAGCGGTATCTACGAGCAGTACTTC. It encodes CASSLGTSGIYEQYF.

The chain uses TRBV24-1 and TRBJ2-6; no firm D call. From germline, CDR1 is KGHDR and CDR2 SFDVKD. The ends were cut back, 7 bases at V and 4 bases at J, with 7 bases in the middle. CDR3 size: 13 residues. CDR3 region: CATSVGGANVLTF. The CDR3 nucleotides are TGTGCCACCAGCGTCGGGGGGGCCAACGTCCTGACTTTC.

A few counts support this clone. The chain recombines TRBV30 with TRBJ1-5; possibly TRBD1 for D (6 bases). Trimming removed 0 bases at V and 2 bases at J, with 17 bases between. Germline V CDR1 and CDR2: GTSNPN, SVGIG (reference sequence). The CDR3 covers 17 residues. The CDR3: CAWSVFRGRGGNQPQHF. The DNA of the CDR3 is TGTGCCTGGAGTGTTTTCCGGGGGCGCGGAGGCAATCAGCCCCAGCATTTT.

The CDR3 is CASTEWSGEQYF. The DNA for the CDR3 is TGTGCCAGCACAGAATGGTCCGGCGAGCAGTACTTC. This chain links TRBV27 with TRBJ2-7; no clear D gene. The CDR3 is 12 residues long. Trimming removed 7 bases at V and 6 bases at J, with 13 bases between. CDR1 and CDR2 (germline): MNHEY, SMNVEV (reference sequence).

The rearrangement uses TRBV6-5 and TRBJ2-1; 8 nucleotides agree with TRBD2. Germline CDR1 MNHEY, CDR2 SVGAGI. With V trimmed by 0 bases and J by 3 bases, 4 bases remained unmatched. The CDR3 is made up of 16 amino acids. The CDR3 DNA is TGTGCCAGCAGTTACTCAGCGGGACTAGGCTACAATGAGCAGTTCTTC. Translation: CASSYSAGLGYNEQFF.

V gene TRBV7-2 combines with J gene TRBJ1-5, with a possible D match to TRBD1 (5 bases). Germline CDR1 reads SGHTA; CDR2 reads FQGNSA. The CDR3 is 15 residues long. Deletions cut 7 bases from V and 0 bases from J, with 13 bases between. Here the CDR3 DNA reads TGTGCCAGCACCCCGGGGCCTTATAGCAATCAGCCCCAGCATTTT. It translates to CASTPGPYSNQPQHF.

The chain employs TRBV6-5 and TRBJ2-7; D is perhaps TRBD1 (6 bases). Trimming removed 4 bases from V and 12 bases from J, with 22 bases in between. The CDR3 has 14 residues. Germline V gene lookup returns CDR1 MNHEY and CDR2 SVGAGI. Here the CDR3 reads CASSSTRGTWAVYF. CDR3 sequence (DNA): TGTGCCAGCAGTTCCACTCGAGGGACATGGGCTGTGTACTTC.

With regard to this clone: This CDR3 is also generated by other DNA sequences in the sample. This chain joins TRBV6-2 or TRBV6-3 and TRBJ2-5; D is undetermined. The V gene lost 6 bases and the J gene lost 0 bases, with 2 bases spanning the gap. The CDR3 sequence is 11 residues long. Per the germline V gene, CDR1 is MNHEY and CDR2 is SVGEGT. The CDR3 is CASSHQETQYF. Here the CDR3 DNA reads TGTGCCAGCAGCCACCAAGAGACCCAGTACTTC.

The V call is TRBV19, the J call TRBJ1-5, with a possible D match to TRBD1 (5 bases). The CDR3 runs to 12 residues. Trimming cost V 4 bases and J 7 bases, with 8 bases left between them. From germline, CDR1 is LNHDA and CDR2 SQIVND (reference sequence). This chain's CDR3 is CASSTRDQPQHF. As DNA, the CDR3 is TGTGCCAGTAGTACCAGGGACCAGCCCCAGCATTTT.

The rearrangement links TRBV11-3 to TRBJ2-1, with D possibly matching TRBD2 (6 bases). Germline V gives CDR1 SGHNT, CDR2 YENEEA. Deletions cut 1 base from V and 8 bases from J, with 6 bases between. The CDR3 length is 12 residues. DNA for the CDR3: TGTGCCAGCAGCTTAGCGGGGGATGAGCAGTTCTTC. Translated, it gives CASSLAGDEQFF.

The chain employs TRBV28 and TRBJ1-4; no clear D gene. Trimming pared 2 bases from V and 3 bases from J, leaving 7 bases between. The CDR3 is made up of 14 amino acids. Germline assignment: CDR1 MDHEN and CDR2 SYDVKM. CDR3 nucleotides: TGTGCCAGCAGTTTAGGGCAGCCTAATGAAAAACTGTTTTTT. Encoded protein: CASSLGQPNEKLFF.

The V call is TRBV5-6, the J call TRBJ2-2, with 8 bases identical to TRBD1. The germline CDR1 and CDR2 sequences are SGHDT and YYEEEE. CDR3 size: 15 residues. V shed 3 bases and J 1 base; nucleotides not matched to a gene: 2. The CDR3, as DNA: TGTGCCAGCAGCTGGACAGGGAAGAACACCGGGGAGCTGTTTTTT. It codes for CASSWTGKNTGELFF.

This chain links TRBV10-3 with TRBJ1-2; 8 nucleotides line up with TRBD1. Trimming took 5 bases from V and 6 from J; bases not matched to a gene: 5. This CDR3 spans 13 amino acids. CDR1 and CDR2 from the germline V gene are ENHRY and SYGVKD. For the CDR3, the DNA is TGTGCCATCAGTTTTGGACAGGGCCATGGCTACACCTTC. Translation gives CAISFGQGHGYTF.

The CDR3 coding sequence is TGTGCCAGCAGCTCAGACAGGTTAGCAGATACGCAGTATTTT. Amino acids: CASSSDRLADTQYF. V is TRBV7-2 and J is TRBJ2-3; possible D gene TRBD1, 6 bases. Between the trimmed V and J ends, which lost 4 bases and 4 bases, there was a span of 12 bases. Germline V lookup: CDR1 SGHTA, CDR2 FQGNSA. This CDR3 region has 14 residues.

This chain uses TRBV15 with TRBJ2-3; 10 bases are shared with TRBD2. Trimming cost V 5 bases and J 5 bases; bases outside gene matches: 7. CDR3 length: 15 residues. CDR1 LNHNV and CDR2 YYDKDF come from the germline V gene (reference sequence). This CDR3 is CATSPSSGSIDTQYF. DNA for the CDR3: TGTGCCACCAGCCCCTCTAGCGGGAGTATAGATACGCAGTATTTT.

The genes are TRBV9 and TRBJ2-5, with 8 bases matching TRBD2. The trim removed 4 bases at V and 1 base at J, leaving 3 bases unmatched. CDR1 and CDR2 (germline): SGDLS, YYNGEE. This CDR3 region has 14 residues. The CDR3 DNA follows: TGTGCCAGCAGCATGGGGACTAGCCAAGAGACCCAGTACTTC. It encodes CASSMGTSQETQYF.

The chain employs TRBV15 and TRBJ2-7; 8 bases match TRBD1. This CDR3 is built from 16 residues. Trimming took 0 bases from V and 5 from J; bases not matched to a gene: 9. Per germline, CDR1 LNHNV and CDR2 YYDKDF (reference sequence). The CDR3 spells CATSREVTGADDEQYF. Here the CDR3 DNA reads TGTGCCACCAGCAGAGAGGTGACAGGGGCAGATGACGAGCAGTACTTC.

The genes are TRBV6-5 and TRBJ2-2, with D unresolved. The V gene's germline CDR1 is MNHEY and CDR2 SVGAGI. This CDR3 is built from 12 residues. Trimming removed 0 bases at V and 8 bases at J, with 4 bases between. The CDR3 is CASSYSIGELFF. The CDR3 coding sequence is TGTGCCAGCAGTTACTCGATTGGGGAGCTGTTTTTT.

CDR3 nucleotides: TGTGCCAGCAGCCCTCTCGGGACTGAAGCTTTCTTT. Translation gives CASSPLGTEAFF. This chain connects TRBV5-5 to TRBJ1-1, with unresolved D. Germline CDR1 and CDR2: SGHKS and YYEKEE (reference sequence). This CDR3 comprises 12 residues. The V gene lost 4 bases and the J gene lost 5 bases, with 9 bases spanning the gap.

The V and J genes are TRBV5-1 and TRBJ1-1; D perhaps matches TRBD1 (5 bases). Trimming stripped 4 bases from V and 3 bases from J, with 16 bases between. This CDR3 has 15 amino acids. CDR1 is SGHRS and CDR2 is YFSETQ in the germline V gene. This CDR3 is CASSPNGGKDTEAFF. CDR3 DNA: TGCGCCAGCAGCCCGAATGGGGGAAAGGACACTGAAGCTTTCTTT.

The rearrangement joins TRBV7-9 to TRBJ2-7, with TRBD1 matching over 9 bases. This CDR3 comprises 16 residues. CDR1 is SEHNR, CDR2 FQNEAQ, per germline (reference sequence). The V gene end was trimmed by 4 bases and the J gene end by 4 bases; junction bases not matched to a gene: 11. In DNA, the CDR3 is TGTGCCAGCAGCTCCTTCGTCGGGACAGGGCAGTACGAGCAGTACTTC. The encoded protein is CASSSFVGTGQYEQYF. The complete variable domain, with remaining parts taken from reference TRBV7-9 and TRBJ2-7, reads DTGVSQNPRHKITKRGQNVTFRCDPISEHNRLYWYRQTLGQGPEFLTYFQNEAQLEKSRLLSDRFSAERPKGSFSTLEIQRTEQGDSAMYLCASSSFVGTGQYEQYFGPGTRLTVT.